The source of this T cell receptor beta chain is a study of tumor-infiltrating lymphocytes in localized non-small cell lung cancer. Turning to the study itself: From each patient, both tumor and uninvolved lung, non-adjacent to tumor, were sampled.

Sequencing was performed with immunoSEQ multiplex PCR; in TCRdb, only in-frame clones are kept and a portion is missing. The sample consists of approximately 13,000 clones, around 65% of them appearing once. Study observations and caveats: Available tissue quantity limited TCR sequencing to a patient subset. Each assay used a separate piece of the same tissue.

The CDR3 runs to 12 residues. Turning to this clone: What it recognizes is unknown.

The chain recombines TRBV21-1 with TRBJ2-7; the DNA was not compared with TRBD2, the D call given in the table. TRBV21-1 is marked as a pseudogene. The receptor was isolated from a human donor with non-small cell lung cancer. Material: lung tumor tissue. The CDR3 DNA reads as TGTGCCAGCCTATCGGTCGGAGGCACGCAGTACTTC. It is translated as CASLSVGGTQYF.